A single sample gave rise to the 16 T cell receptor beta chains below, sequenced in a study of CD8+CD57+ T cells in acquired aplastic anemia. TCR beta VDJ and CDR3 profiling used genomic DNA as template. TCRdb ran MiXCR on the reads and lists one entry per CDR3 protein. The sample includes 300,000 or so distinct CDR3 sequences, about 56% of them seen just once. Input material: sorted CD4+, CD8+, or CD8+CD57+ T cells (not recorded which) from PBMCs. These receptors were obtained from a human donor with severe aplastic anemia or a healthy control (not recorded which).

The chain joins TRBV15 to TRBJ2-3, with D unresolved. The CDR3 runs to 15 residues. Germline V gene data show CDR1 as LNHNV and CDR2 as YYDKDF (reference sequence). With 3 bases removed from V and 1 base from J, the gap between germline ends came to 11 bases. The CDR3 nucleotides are TGTGCCACCAGCAGCCACTTAGGAGGCACAGATACGCAGTATTTT. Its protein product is CATSSHLGGTDTQYF.

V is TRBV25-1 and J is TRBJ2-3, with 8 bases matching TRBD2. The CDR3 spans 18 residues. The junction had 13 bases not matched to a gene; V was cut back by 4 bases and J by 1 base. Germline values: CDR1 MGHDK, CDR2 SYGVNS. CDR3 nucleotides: TGTGCCAGCAGTGCCCTCGGGGGAGTTAGCGGGGGCACAGATACGCAGTATTTT. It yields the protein CASSALGGVSGGTDTQYF.

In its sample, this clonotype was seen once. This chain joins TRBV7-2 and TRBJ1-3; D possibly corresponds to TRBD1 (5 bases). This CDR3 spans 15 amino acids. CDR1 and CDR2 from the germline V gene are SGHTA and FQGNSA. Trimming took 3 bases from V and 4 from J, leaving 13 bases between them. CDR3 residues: CASSFWGFGGNTIYF. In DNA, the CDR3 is TGTGCCAGCAGCTTCTGGGGGTTCGGAGGAAACACCATATATTTT.

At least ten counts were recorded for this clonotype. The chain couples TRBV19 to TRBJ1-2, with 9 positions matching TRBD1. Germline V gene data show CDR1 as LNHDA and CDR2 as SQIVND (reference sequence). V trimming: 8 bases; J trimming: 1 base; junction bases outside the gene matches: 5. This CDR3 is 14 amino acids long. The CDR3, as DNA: TGTGCCAGTTCTCGGACAGGGGATAACTATGGCTACACCTTC. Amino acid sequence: CASSRTGDNYGYTF.

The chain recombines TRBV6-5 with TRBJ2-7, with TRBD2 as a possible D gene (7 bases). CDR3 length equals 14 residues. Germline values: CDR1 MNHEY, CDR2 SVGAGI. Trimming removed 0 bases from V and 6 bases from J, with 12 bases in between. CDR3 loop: CASSYSGGAGEQYF. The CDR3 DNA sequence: TGTGCCAGCAGTTACTCGGGGGGGGCTGGCGAGCAGTACTTC.

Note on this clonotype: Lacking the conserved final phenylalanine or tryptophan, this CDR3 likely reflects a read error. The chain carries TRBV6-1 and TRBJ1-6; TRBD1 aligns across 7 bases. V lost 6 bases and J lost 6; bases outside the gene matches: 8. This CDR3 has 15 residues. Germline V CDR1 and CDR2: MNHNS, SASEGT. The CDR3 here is CASSRDSLGNSPLHL. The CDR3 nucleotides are TGTGCCAGCAGCCGGGACAGTCTTGGTAATTCACCCCTCCACCTT.

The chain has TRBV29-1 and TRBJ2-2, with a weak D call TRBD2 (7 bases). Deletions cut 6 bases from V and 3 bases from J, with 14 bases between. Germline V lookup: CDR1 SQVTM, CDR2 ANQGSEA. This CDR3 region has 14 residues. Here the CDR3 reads CSVGGAPYTGELFF. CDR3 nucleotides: TGCAGCGTGGGGGGGGCGCCTTACACCGGGGAGCTGTTTTTT.

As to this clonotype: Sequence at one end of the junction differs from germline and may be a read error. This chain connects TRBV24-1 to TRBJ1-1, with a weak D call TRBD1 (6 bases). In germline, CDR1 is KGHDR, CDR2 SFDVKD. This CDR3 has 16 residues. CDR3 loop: CATSEGGAEGYTEAFF. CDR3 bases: TGTGCCACCAGTGAGGGGGGGGCCGAGGGGTACACTGAGGCTTTCTTT.

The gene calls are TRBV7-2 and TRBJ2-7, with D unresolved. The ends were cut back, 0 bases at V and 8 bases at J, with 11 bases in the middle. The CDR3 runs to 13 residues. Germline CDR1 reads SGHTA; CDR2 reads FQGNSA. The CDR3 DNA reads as TGTGCCAGCAGCTTAGCTCATCAGCCCCAGCAGTACTTC. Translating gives CASSLAHQPQQYF.

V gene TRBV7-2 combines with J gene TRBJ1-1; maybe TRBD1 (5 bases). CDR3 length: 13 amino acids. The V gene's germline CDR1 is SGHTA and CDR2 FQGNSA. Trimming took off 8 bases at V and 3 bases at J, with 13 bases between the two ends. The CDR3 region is CASARGVDTEAFF. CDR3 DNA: TGTGCCAGCGCGCGAGGGGTGGACACTGAAGCTTTCTTT.

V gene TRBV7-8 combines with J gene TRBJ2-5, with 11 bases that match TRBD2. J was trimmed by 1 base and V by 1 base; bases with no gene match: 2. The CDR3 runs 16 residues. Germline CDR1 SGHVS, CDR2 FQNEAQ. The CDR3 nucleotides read TGTGCCAGCAGCTTAGGACTAGCGGGGTCCCAAGAGACCCAGTACTTC. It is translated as CASSLGLAGSQETQYF. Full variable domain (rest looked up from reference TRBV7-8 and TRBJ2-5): GAGVSQSPRYKVAKRGQDVALRCDPISGHVSLFWYQQALGQGPEFLTYFQNEAQLDKSGLPSDRFFAERPEGSVSTLKIQRTQQEDSAVYLCASSLGLAGSQETQYFGPGTRLLVL.

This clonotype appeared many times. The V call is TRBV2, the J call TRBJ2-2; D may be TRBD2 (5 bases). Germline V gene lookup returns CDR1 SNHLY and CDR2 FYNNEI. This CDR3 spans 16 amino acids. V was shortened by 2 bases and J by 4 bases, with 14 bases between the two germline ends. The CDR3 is CASSERGLVSTGELFF. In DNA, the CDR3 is TGTGCCAGCAGTGAACGTGGACTTGTAAGCACCGGGGAGCTGTTTTTT.

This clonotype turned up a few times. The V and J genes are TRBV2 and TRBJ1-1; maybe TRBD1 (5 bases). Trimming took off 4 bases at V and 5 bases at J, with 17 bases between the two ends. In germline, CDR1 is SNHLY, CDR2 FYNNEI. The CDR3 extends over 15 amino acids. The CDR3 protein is CASSAGGVSVTEAFF. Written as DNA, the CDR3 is TGTGCCAGCAGTGCCGGGGGGGTGAGTGTAACTGAAGCTTTCTTT.

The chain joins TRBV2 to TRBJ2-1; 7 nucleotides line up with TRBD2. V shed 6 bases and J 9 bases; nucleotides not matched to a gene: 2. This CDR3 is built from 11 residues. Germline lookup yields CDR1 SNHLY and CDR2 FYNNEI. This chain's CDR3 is CASSQRGEQFF. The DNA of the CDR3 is TGTGCCAGCAGCCAGCGGGGTGAGCAGTTCTTC.

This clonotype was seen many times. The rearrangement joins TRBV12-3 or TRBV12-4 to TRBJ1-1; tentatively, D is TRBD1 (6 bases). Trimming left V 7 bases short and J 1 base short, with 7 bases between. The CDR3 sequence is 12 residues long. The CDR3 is CASKGGNTEAFF. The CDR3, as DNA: TGTGCCAGCAAGGGGGGGAACACTGAAGCTTTCTTT.

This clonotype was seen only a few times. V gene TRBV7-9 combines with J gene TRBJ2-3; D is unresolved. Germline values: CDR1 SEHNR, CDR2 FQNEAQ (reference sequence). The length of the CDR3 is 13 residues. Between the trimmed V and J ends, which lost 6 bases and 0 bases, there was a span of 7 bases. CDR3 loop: CASRPRSTDTQYF. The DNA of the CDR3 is TGTGCCAGCAGACCAAGAAGCACAGATACGCAGTATTTT.